A single T cell receptor (beta chain) is shown here with its context. Its antigen is unknown. Profiling of TCR beta VDJ combinations and CDR3 sequences used genomic DNA as template. TCRdb re-analysed the reads in MiXCR, keeping a single row per CDR3 protein. Of about 190,000 distinct CDR3 sequences listed, over 60% are singletons. The record originates from a study of CD8+CD57+ T cells in acquired aplastic anemia. This CDR3 is built from 15 residues. Trimming pared 6 bases from V and 6 bases from J, leaving 19 bases between. The V gene's germline CDR1 is MNHEY and CDR2 SVGAGI. Study results and limitations: Patients and controls shared twenty-nine CD8+ CDR3 sequences.

The genes are TRBV6-5 and TRBJ2-3, with a possible D match to TRBD2 (5 bases). This TCR derives from a human donor with severe aplastic anemia or a healthy control (not recorded which). Sequenced sample: sorted CD4+, CD8+, or CD8+CD57+ T cells (not recorded which) from PBMCs. This CDR3 reads CASSLVVLAADTQYF. In nucleotides, the CDR3 is TGTGCCAGCAGCTTAGTCGTTCTAGCTGCGGATACGCAGTATTTT.